A selection of T cell receptor beta chains follows, all from one sample in a study of blood T cells in healthy people across ages. MiXCR, run by TCRdb on the 5' RACE reads, gives a single entry per CDR3 protein. The sample lists hundreds of thousands of distinct CDR3 sequences, 25% to 30% occurring once. Sequencing input: blood. These receptors all stem from a woman aged 80 or over in good health. Each CDR3 is given with its conserved first and last residue. A D gene is named only where the DNA matches it firmly. Clone size is shown for a subset of rows, as once, few, many or a class of expanded clone.

TRBV4-1,TRBD1,TRBJ2-3,-,CASSQGQGNIDTQYF,TGCGCCAGCAGCCAGGGACAGGGAAACATCGATACGCAGTATTTT
TRBV4-1,TRBD2,TRBJ2-7,-,CASSQEDPRLANYEQYF,TGCGCCAGCAGCCAAGAGGACCCCAGACTAGCGAACTACGAGCAGTACTTC
TRBV5-1,TRBD1,TRBJ2-1,once,CASSKEPGQGANEQFF,TGCGCCAGCAGCAAGGAACCGGGACAGGGTGCCAATGAGCAGTTCTTC
TRBV7-8,-,TRBJ1-2,few,CASSLGGPGATYGYTF,TGTGCCAGCAGCTTAGGGGGGCCGGGGGCGACCTATGGCTACACCTTC
TRBV6-2/TRBV6-3,-,TRBJ1-6,few,CASSAVIPYNSPLHF,TGTGCCAGCTCTGCGGTCATCCCCTATAATTCACCCCTCCACTTT
TRBV15,-,TRBJ2-6,-,CATSRDYGAIFLWPGANVLTF,TGTGCCACCAGCAGAGATTACGGGGCTATCTTCCTTTGGCCTGGGGCCAACGTCCTGACTTTC
TRBV21-1,-,TRBJ1-2,many,CASSPKKRGALANTHANYGYTF,TGTGCCAGCAGCCCCAAGAAACGGGGGGCACTCGCTAATACGCACGCTAACTATGGCTACACCTTC
TRBV20-1,TRBD1,TRBJ1-5,few,CSARGGTVGNQPQHF,TGCAGTGCTAGAGGTGGGACAGTAGGCAATCAGCCCCAGCATTTT
TRBV6-2/TRBV6-3,-,TRBJ2-1,many,CASTKDRTYNEQFF,TGTGCCAGCACCAAGGACCGAACCTACAATGAGCAGTTCTTC
TRBV7-2,-,TRBJ2-1,many,CASSWTSYNEQFF,TGTGCCAGCAGCTGGACTTCATACAATGAGCAGTTCTTC
TRBV7-2,-,TRBJ2-3,many,CASSLPGRTPDTQYF,TGTGCCAGCAGCTTACCGGGACGGACCCCGGATACGCAGTATTTT
TRBV13,-,TRBJ2-1,-,CASSFVPNEQFF,TGTGCCAGCAGCTTCGTACCCAATGAGCAGTTCTTC
TRBV6-5,TRBD1,TRBJ1-2,-,CASSYSNLRGLGGHGYTF,TGTGCCAGCAGTTACTCGAATCTAAGGGGGCTGGGGGGTCATGGCTACACCTTC
TRBV7-2,TRBD1,TRBJ1-1,-,CASSLEYRGLMNTEAFF,TGTGCCAGCAGCTTAGAGTACAGGGGGCTCATGAACACTGAAGCTTTCTTT
TRBV7-2,TRBD2,TRBJ2-3,many,CASSSRAGGRGDTQYF,TGTGCCAGCAGCTCGAGAGCGGGGGGGCGGGGAGATACGCAGTATTTT
TRBV20-1,TRBD2,TRBJ2-7,-,CSAEEGLAPYEQYF,TGCAGTGCCGAGGAGGGACTAGCACCCTACGAGCAGTACTTC
TRBV6-5,-,TRBJ2-6,many,CASSYGQYGANVLTF,TGTGCCAGCAGTTACGGACAGTATGGGGCCAACGTCCTGACTTTC
TRBV3-1,-,TRBJ1-2,few,CASSHGGNYGYTF,TGTGCCAGCAGCCACGGCGGCAACTATGGCTACACCTTC
TRBV27,TRBD2,TRBJ2-3,many,CASSLQRGRTDTQYF,TGTGCCAGCAGTTTACAGCGGGGTCGCACAGATACGCAGTATTTT
TRBV12-3/TRBV12-4,-,TRBJ2-1,-,CASSFGGAGDNEQFF,TGTGCCAGCAGTTTTGGGGGGGCGGGGGACAATGAGCAGTTCTTC
TRBV7-9,-,TRBJ2-3,-,CASTDTRGVADTQYF,TGTGCCAGCACGGACACGAGGGGGGTCGCAGATACGCAGTATTTT
TRBV28,-,TRBJ2-5,many,CASSTETGRKTQYF,TGTGCCAGCAGTACCGAGACAGGGAGGAAGACCCAGTACTTC
TRBV7-9,TRBD1,TRBJ2-6,few,CANSTGQGLSGANVLTF,TGTGCCAACAGCACGGGACAGGGACTCTCTGGGGCCAACGTCCTGACTTTC
TRBV6-1,-,TRBJ1-2,-,CASSRQVRRGYTF,TGTGCCAGCAGTAGACAGGTCCGTCGGGGCTACACCTTC
TRBV14,TRBD1,TRBJ2-1,-,CASSLQTGGLRETQFF,TGTGCCAGCAGCCTCCAGACAGGGGGCTTAAGAGAGACCCAGTTCTTC
TRBV28,TRBD2,TRBJ2-3,many,CASSQPGLAGSTDTQYF,TGTGCCAGCAGTCAACCGGGACTAGCGGGGAGCACAGATACGCAGTATTTT
TRBV18,-,TRBJ2-7,many,CASSPKNEQYF,TGTGCCAGCTCACCAAAAAACGAGCAGTACTTC
TRBV19,TRBD2,TRBJ2-1,-,CASSKTLAGGPNEQFF,TGTGCCAGTAGTAAAACCCTAGCGGGGGGGCCCAATGAGCAGTTCTTC
TRBV11-3,-,TRBJ2-3,few,CASSRGRGPDTQYF,TGTGCCAGCAGCAGAGGACGGGGCCCAGATACGCAGTATTTT
TRBV24-1,TRBD1,TRBJ2-1,once,CATSGETGAYNEQVF,TGTGCCACCAGTGGCGAGACAGGGGCCTACAATGAGCAGGTCTTC
TRBV4-2,-,TRBJ1-3,-,CASSQDRTQSGNTIYF,TGTGCCAGCAGCCAAGATAGGACCCAGTCTGGAAACACCATATATTTT
TRBV7-2,-,TRBJ2-1,many,CASSPITGFDEQFF,TGTGCCAGCAGCCCTATAACAGGGTTCGATGAGCAGTTCTTC
TRBV29-1,-,TRBJ2-1,many,CSVGASYSYNEQFF,TGCAGCGTGGGTGCTAGTTATTCCTACAATGAGCAGTTCTTC
TRBV15,-,TRBJ1-1,few,CATSRDRKENTEAFF,TGTGCCACCAGCAGAGATCGGAAAGAAAACACTGAAGCTTTCTTT
TRBV20-1,-,TRBJ2-3,-,CSAGPRAGRSTDTQYF,TGCAGTGCTGGGCCCCGGGCGGGGCGGAGCACAGATACGCAGTATTTT
TRBV7-2,TRBD1,TRBJ2-5,-,CASSLVTGGVETQYF,TGTGCCAGCAGCTTAGTGACAGGGGGCGTAGAGACCCAGTACTTC
TRBV6-1,-,TRBJ2-3,few,CASWASSLIGGGADTQYF,TGCGCCAGCTGGGCGTCTTCGCTCATAGGAGGGGGAGCAGATACGCAGTATTTT
TRBV28,TRBD1,TRBJ2-7,-,CGSRARTGNEQYF,TGTGGCAGCAGGGCCCGGACAGGGAACGAGCAGTACTTC
TRBV20-1,-,TRBJ2-7,-,CSAEPGRSYEQYF,TGCAGTGCCGAGCCGGGACGGTCCTACGAGCAGTACTTC
TRBV7-2,TRBD2,TRBJ2-1,many,CASSFGLAGATEQFF,TGTGCCAGCAGCTTCGGACTAGCGGGGGCAACTGAGCAGTTCTTC
TRBV6-6,TRBD2,TRBJ2-3,many,CASSYSKRGGTDTQYF,TGTGCCAGCAGTTACTCCAAGCGGGGAGGCACAGATACGCAGTATTTT
TRBV5-1,-,TRBJ2-2,-,CASSLFANTGELFF,TGCGCCAGCAGCTTGTTTGCGAACACCGGGGAGCTGTTTTTT
TRBV28,-,TRBJ2-7,many,CASSLAQGGYEQYF,TGTGCCAGCAGCTTAGCGCAGGGTGGGTACGAGCAGTACTTC
TRBV20-1,TRBD1,TRBJ1-5,-,CSARDGGQGIISNQPQHF,TGCAGTGCTAGAGATGGGGGACAGGGGATAATTAGCAATCAGCCCCAGCATTTT
TRBV6-5,-,TRBJ2-3,-,CASRRGYRDSHTQYF,TGTGCCAGCAGACGCGGTTACAGAGACTCTCATACGCAGTATTTT
TRBV18,-,TRBJ2-5,many,CASTDQGETQYF,TGTGCCAGCACGGATCAGGGGGAGACCCAGTACTTC
TRBV6-1,TRBD1,TRBJ2-7,few,CASSGHRDRGSYF,TGTGCCAGCAGTGGGCACCGGGACAGAGGATCGTACTTC
TRBV7-2,-,TRBJ2-7,-,CASSLSADEQYF,TGTGCCAGCAGCTTATCCGCCGACGAGCAGTACTTC
TRBV10-3,-,TRBJ1-1,many,CAISSGGTEAFF,TGTGCCATCAGTAGCGGGGGCACTGAAGCTTTCTTT
TRBV2,TRBD2,TRBJ2-3,-,CASRAIGGFTDTQYF,TGTGCCAGTAGAGCTATCGGGGGGTTCACAGATACGCAGTATTTT
TRBV2,TRBD2,TRBJ2-1,many,CASSLSAGGLGEQFF,TGTGCCAGCAGTCTCTCTGCGGGGGGGCTAGGTGAGCAGTTCTTC
TRBV5-1,TRBD1,TRBJ1-2,many,CASSLGQGARDNYGYTF,TGCGCCAGCAGCCTTGGACAGGGGGCTAGGGATAACTATGGCTACACCTTC
TRBV7-2,TRBD2,TRBJ2-3,many,CASSLKAGGGNTDTQYF,TGTGCCAGCAGCTTAAAGGCGGGCGGGGGGAACACAGATACGCAGTATTTT
TRBV9,TRBD1,TRBJ2-6,-,CASRRDRYSGANVLTF,TGTGCCAGCAGGAGGGACAGATACTCTGGAGCCAACGTCCTGACTTTC
TRBV10-3,-,TRBJ2-7,many,CATARPPSYEQYF,TGTGCCACCGCAAGGCCACCCTCCTACGAGCAGTACTTC